This TCR beta chain derives from a study of T cell responses to AZD1222 COVID-19 vaccine. Study-wide points: A rise in Spike-specific TCR breadth and depth followed two AZD1222 doses. White British ancestry dominated among donors, who included more females, and clonal diversity was possibly underestimated. None of the repertoires were sampled until the peak T cell response had passed.

TCRdb's copy holds only in-frame clones and misses some; the assay was immunoSEQ multiplex PCR. The sample consists of fewer than 120,000 clones, around 82% of them appearing once. V lost 2 bases, J lost 4 bases, and 18 bases stayed unmatched. The CDR3 totals 21 residues. Per germline, CDR1 SGDLS and CDR2 YYNGEE. Details on this clone: Its specificity is not known.

This chain links TRBV9 with TRBJ2-6, with 10 bases lining up with TRBD2. The sequenced sample was peripheral blood, obtained on day 0 of AZD1222 vaccination. This sequence was found in an adult in good health. Here the CDR3 reads CASSVPSGERGGPGGANVLTF. As DNA, the CDR3 is TGTGCCAGCAGCGTCCCCTCCGGCGAGCGGGGGGGGCCGGGAGGGGCCAACGTCCTGACTTTC.